A single sample gave rise to the 21 T cell receptor beta chains below, sequenced in a study of regulatory T cells in long-lasting Graves disease. CDR3 regions were amplified by Arm-PCR using iRepertoire HTBI primers to build TCR beta libraries. Each CDR3 protein gets one entry after TCRdb re-called the multiplex PCR reads with MiXCR. This sample has 600,000 to 850,000 distinct CDR3 sequences, with around 30% found just once. This sample's time point: persistent/refractory GD, antithyroid drugs over 5 years with positive TRAb. RNA isolated from PBMCs was used to make the TCR library. The sample was peripheral blood mononuclear cells (PBMCs), taken when the disease was refractory, from a patient treated with antithyroid drugs. These receptors originate from a female donor with Graves disease.

This chain links TRBV27 with TRBJ1-2, with 9 bases aligning to TRBD1. V dropped 4 bases and J dropped 4; count of bases not matched to a gene: 13. Germline V gene lookup returns CDR1 MNHEY and CDR2 SMNVEV (reference sequence). The CDR3 loop spans 17 amino acids. CDR3 in amino acids: CASSSLYRGPRGYGYTF. Written as DNA, the CDR3 is TGTGCCAGCAGTTCCCTCTACAGGGGGCCTCGAGGCTATGGCTACACCTTC.

V gene TRBV15 combines with J gene TRBJ2-7; 9 positions agree with TRBD2. This CDR3 is 14 amino acids long. J was trimmed by 1 base and V by 2 bases; bases with no gene match: 0. Germline loops: CDR1 LNHNV, CDR2 YYDKDF (reference sequence). The CDR3 loop is CATSRLAGSYEQYF. The CDR3 region has the DNA TGTGCCACCAGCAGACTAGCGGGGTCCTACGAGCAGTACTTC.

This clonotype was found many times. One junction end does not reproduce the germline sequence, and a read error may be involved. The V and J genes are TRBV5-1 and TRBJ2-7, with 9 bases aligning to TRBD2. CDR1 is SGHRS and CDR2 is YFSETQ in the germline V gene. This CDR3 has 14 residues. The chain's CDR3 is CASSFSGSSYEQYF. DNA for the CDR3: TGTGCCAGCAGTTTTAGCGGGAGCAGCTACGAGCAGTACTTC.

This clonotype has more than one count but fewer than ten. CDR3 in amino acids: CASSLAMGGSGYGYTF. Here the CDR3 DNA reads TGTGCCAGCAGCTTAGCCATGGGGGGTTCAGGTTATGGCTACACCTTC. The J gene is TRBJ1-2, the V gene TRBV7-6; D is possibly TRBD1 (5 bases). The CDR3 has 16 residues. Germline V gene data show CDR1 as SGHVS and CDR2 as FNYEAQ. Trimming left V 0 bases short and J 5 bases short, with 16 bases between.

V is TRBV20-1 and J is TRBJ1-2; 7 nucleotides align to TRBD1. The ends lost 6 bases at V and 12 bases at J; junction bases unmatched: 4. This CDR3 is built from 9 residues. From germline, CDR1 is DFQATT and CDR2 SNEGSKA (reference sequence). CDR3 sequence reads: CSADRLNTF. The CDR3 bases are TGCAGTGCGGACAGGCTCAACACCTTC.

The sample holds a few counts of this clonotype. V is TRBV20-1 and J is TRBJ1-5, with D perhaps matching TRBD1 (5 bases). The CDR3 is 16 amino acids. Germline CDR1 reads DFQATT; CDR2 reads SNEGSKA (reference sequence). The V end was cut by 6 bases, the J end by 2 bases, with 20 bases between. The CDR3 bases are TGCAGTGCCAGAATGCCCGGGACGGATCGCAATCAGCCCCAGCATTTT. Its protein is CSARMPGTDRNQPQHF.

The gene calls are TRBV28 and TRBJ2-3; possible D gene TRBD2, 5 bases. Germline lookup yields CDR1 MDHEN and CDR2 SYDVKM. This CDR3 has 20 amino acids. V dropped 1 base and J dropped 4 bases, with 27 bases sitting between them. The CDR3 is CASSLYRWRGRPVEPDTQYF. CDR3 DNA sequence: TGTGCCAGCAGTTTATACCGGTGGAGAGGGCGCCCGGTGGAGCCAGATACGCAGTATTTT.

The chain joins TRBV12-3 or TRBV12-4 to TRBJ2-2; 7 positions agree with TRBD1. This CDR3 has 15 residues. V was clipped by 6 bases and J by 4 bases; unmatched bases: 8. CDR3 sequence reads: CASRRQGQGTGELFF. The CDR3 region has the DNA TGTGCCAGCAGACGACAGGGCCAAGGCACCGGGGAGCTGTTTTTT.

The rearrangement uses TRBV6-2 or TRBV6-3 and TRBJ2-7; the D is unclear. Trimming removed 2 bases from V and 2 bases from J, with 13 bases in between. In germline, CDR1 is MNHEY, CDR2 SVGEGT. The CDR3 consists of 15 residues. The DNA for the CDR3 is TGTGCCAGCAGTTACGACTTTGTGACCGCCTACGAGCAGTACTTC. Its translation is CASSYDFVTAYEQYF.

The chain joins TRBV10-3 to TRBJ2-7; TRBD2 might be the D (6 bases). Germline CDR1 and CDR2: ENHRY and SYGVKD. The CDR3 spans 15 residues. V dropped 6 bases and J dropped 0 bases, with 15 bases sitting between them. The CDR3 DNA reads as TGTGCCATCAGCGGCTTAGCGGCCAGCTCCTACGAGCAGTACTTC. Protein sequence: CAISGLAASSYEQYF.

This clonotype was counted ten times or more. The V call is TRBV15, the J call TRBJ1-5; TRBD1 is a possible D gene (6 bases). V was shortened by 4 bases and J by 5 bases, with 12 bases between the two germline ends. This CDR3 spans 14 amino acids. Per the germline V gene, CDR1 is LNHNV and CDR2 is YYDKDF (reference sequence). CDR3 in DNA: TGTGCCACCAGCACGGGGGGCCGCGATCAGCCCCAGCATTTT. Protein: CATSTGGRDQPQHF.

This clonotype was detected ten times or more. This chain uses TRBV2 with TRBJ1-5; no clear D gene. The CDR3 length is 14 residues. The V end lost 2 bases, the J end lost 0 bases, and 5 bases lay between the germline ends. Germline CDR1 and CDR2: SNHLY and FYNNEI. The CDR3: CASSEQISNQPQHF. Here the CDR3 DNA reads TGTGCCAGCAGTGAACAGATTAGCAATCAGCCCCAGCATTTT.

The chain recombines TRBV20-1 with TRBJ1-5, with D possibly matching TRBD1 (5 bases). The CDR3 runs to 14 residues. Germline V gene sequence: CDR1 DFQATT, CDR2 SNEGSKA (reference sequence). V lost 3 bases and J 3 bases, leaving 12 bases between the germline ends. This chain's CDR3 is CSARGRTLNQPQHF. CDR3 coding DNA: TGCAGTGCTAGGGGACGGACCCTCAATCAGCCCCAGCATTTT.

This clonotype was recorded many times. The chain uses TRBV9 and TRBJ1-1; D possibly corresponds to TRBD1 (5 bases). CDR1 SGDLS and CDR2 YYNGEE come from the germline V gene. This CDR3 spans 14 amino acids. Trimming took 5 bases from V and 3 from J, leaving 14 bases between them. Here the CDR3 DNA reads TGTGCCAGCAGTGTCAGGCAGGGTGACACTGAAGCTTTCTTT. Its translation is CASSVRQGDTEAFF.

This clonotype was detected ten times or more. The chain links TRBV6-1 to TRBJ1-1; tentative D call: TRBD1 (5 bases). The CDR3 length is 15 residues. Trimming stripped 2 bases from V and 2 bases from J, with 12 bases between. CDR1 and CDR2 (germline): MNHNS, SASEGT. The CDR3 sequence: CASSELGTLNTEAFF. In DNA form, the CDR3 reads TGTGCCAGCAGTGAACTGGGGACTCTAAACACTGAAGCTTTCTTT.

CDR3 in DNA: TGCAGTGCTAGTCCCATTAGCGGGAGCGGTCGATACGAGCAGTACTTC. It is translated as CSASPISGSGRYEQYF. The chain couples TRBV20-1 to TRBJ2-7; 9 bases match TRBD2. With 3 bases clipped from V and 4 bases from J, the junction kept 13 bases outside the gene matches. This CDR3 region has 16 residues. Germline CDR1 reads DFQATT; CDR2 reads SNEGSKA (reference sequence).

This clonotype showed up many times. CDR3 residues: CASSSPKLAGRYEQYF. In DNA form, the CDR3 reads TGTGCCAGCAGTTCTCCCAAACTAGCGGGACGGTACGAGCAGTACTTC. The chain carries TRBV6-5 and TRBJ2-7, with 10 nucleotides matching TRBD2. Germline V gene data show CDR1 as MNHEY and CDR2 as SVGAGI. Trimming took 4 bases from V and 4 from J; bases not matched to a gene: 10. CDR3 length: 16 residues.

V usage is TRBV12-3 or TRBV12-4 and J usage is TRBJ2-5; tentative D call: TRBD2 (5 bases). The CDR3 has 11 residues. The CDR3 spells CASAGVETQYF. The CDR3 DNA reads TGTGCAAGCGCCGGGGTAGAGACCCAGTACTTC.

In this sample, this clonotype turned up a few times. This chain links TRBV2 with TRBJ1-1; D perhaps matches TRBD1 (5 bases). The CDR3 sequence is 14 residues long. Germline loops: CDR1 SNHLY, CDR2 FYNNEI. The V and J ends lost 6 bases and 0 bases respectively, with 11 bases between them. The CDR3 DNA follows: TGTGCCAGCAGATGGGAACAGGTGAACACTGAAGCTTTCTTT. This codes for CASRWEQVNTEAFF.

The chain is built from TRBV28 and TRBJ1-5; D is possibly TRBD1 (6 bases). Germline lookup yields CDR1 MDHEN and CDR2 SYDVKM. Trimming removed 5 bases from V and 2 bases from J, with 16 bases in between. The CDR3 runs 16 residues. CDR3 sequence (DNA): TGTGCCAGCAGTCCACAAAACAGGGCCCGCAATCAGCCCCAGCATTTT. Translating it yields CASSPQNRARNQPQHF.

This clonotype was counted between two and nine times. The V and J genes are TRBV20-1 and TRBJ1-1; D is unclear. The CDR3 length is 14 residues. Trimming took off 1 base at V and 2 bases at J, with 11 bases between the two ends. Germline V gives CDR1 DFQATT, CDR2 SNEGSKA (reference sequence). The CDR3 sequence: CSARVPKLNTEAFF. The CDR3 DNA follows: TGCAGTGCTAGAGTTCCCAAGTTAAACACTGAAGCTTTCTTT.